Sequencing of this TCR beta chain was carried out in a study of control samples from healthy donors and cancer patients. The germline gives CDR1 SGDLS, CDR2 YYNGEE. The V end lost 3 bases, the J end lost 3 bases, and 12 bases lay between the germline ends. The CDR3 length is 14 residues. TCRdb keeps only in-frame clones here, not all; method: immunoSEQ multiplex PCR. Here the sample spans 70,000 to 95,000 clones, approximately 91% being singletons. Sequenced input: blood. The TCR originated in a woman aged 25 to 39 in good health. The gene calls are TRBV9 and TRBJ1-1; D possibly corresponds to TRBD1 (6 bases). The CDR3 coding sequence is TGTGCCAGCAGCGACAGGGCCGGGGACACTGAAGCTTTCTTT. This sequence encodes CASSDRAGDTEAFF.